Following are 14 T cell receptor beta chains from one sample sequenced in a study of T cell changes during pregnancy in multiple sclerosis. Assay: immunoSEQ multiplex PCR; the TCRdb copy retains only in-frame clones and omits some. The table lists around 51,000 clones, 94% of them singletons. Here the sequenced sample was CD4+ T cells from peripheral blood mononuclear cells, taken in the second trimester of pregnancy. Receptors were obtained from a female donor with multiple sclerosis, enrolled in a pregnancy study.

The DNA of the CDR3 is TGTGCCAGCAGCCCGAGGGATGTCGGTGGTGCCTACGAGCAGTACTTC. Its translation: CASSPRDVGGAYEQYF. The rearrangement links TRBV5-6 to TRBJ2-7; D possibly corresponds to TRBD2 (5 bases). Trimming removed 4 bases at V and 2 bases at J, with 19 bases between. This CDR3 has 16 amino acids. Germline-derived CDR1 and CDR2 are SGHDT and YYEEEE.

This clone was recorded only once. The chain couples TRBV19 to TRBJ2-1, with 9 bases lining up with TRBD1. There are 14 residues in the CDR3. CDR1 and CDR2 from the germline V gene are LNHDA and SQIVND (reference sequence). The V and J ends lost 3 bases and 6 bases, in that order; junction bases with no gene match: 3. The CDR3 nucleotides read TGTGCCAGTAGTATGGTGACAGGGGGCAATGAGCAGTTCTTC. This translates into CASSMVTGGNEQFF.

The CDR3 bases are TGTGCCAGCAGCCAAGATGGGATGACAGGGTATGGCTACACCTTC. Translated, it gives CASSQDGMTGYGYTF. V and J are TRBV4-2 and TRBJ1-2; TRBD1 aligns across 7 bases. Trimming took 0 bases from V and 5 from J; bases not matched to a gene: 6. The CDR3 consists of 15 residues. Germline-derived CDR1 and CDR2 are LGHNA and YNFKEQ.

The gene calls are TRBV7-8 and TRBJ1-2; 8 bases map to TRBD1. CDR1 is SGHVS, CDR2 FQNEAQ, per germline. Trimming at V came to 3 bases and at J to 8 bases, leaving 5 bases not matched to a gene. This CDR3 has 13 amino acids. The CDR3 protein is CASSLDRVEGYTF. The DNA for the CDR3 is TGTGCCAGCAGCTTGGACAGGGTAGAGGGCTACACCTTC.

This rearrangement joins TRBV29-1 to TRBJ1-1, with D possibly being TRBD1 (5 bases). Germline V gives CDR1 SQVTM, CDR2 ANQGSEA. The CDR3 contains 13 residues. Trimming stripped 4 bases from V and 3 bases from J, with 12 bases between. CDR3 DNA sequence: TGCAGCGTTGCGGGTCGACAGCACACTGAAGCTTTCTTT. Translating it yields CSVAGRQHTEAFF.

This clone was counted a single time. The chain employs TRBV7-2 and TRBJ1-1, with D hard to call. There are 15 residues in the CDR3. CDR1 is SGHTA and CDR2 is FQGNSA in the germline V gene. The V gene lost 1 base and the J gene lost 1 base, with 10 bases spanning the gap. CDR3 DNA: TGTGCCAGCAGCTTAGACGCCCTAAGGAACACTGAAGCTTTCTTT. Protein sequence: CASSLDALRNTEAFF. The complete variable domain, with remaining parts taken from reference TRBV7-2 and TRBJ1-1, reads GAGVSQSPSNKVTEKGKDVELRCDPISGHTALYWYRQSLGQGLEFLIYFQGNSAPDKSGLPSDRFSAERTGGSVSTLTIQRTQQEDSAVYLCASSLDALRNTEAFFGQGTRLTVV.

V gene TRBV19 combines with J gene TRBJ1-5, with D perhaps matching TRBD1 (5 bases). V was clipped by 3 bases and J by 6 bases, with 12 bases between them. CDR1 LNHDA and CDR2 SQIVND come from the germline V gene (reference sequence). This CDR3 has 14 residues. The CDR3 loop reads CASSIGGSVQPQHF. The CDR3 DNA is TGTGCCAGTAGTATTGGGGGGTCGGTTCAGCCCCAGCATTTT.

The gene calls are TRBV4-3 and TRBJ1-3; TRBD1 is a possible D gene (6 bases). The CDR3 has 15 amino acids. Germline V gives CDR1 LGHNA, CDR2 YSLEER. Trimming took 0 bases from V and 4 from J, leaving 10 bases between them. The CDR3 loop is CASSQETGTGNTIYF. The DNA for the CDR3 is TGCGCCAGCAGCCAAGAAACAGGGACCGGAAACACCATATATTTT.

The rearrangement joins TRBV7-8 to TRBJ2-7; 9 nucleotides align to TRBD2. Germline CDR1 reads SGHVS; CDR2 reads FQNEAQ. There are 15 residues in the CDR3. The junction had 3 bases not matched to a gene; V was cut back by 3 bases and J by 0 bases. The CDR3 loop is CASSFKRGVSYEQYF. CDR3 nucleotides: TGTGCCAGCAGCTTTAAGCGGGGGGTCTCCTACGAGCAGTACTTC.

This rearrangement joins TRBV30 to TRBJ1-4, with 9 bases aligning to TRBD1. The CDR3 totals 14 residues. Germline V gives CDR1 GTSNPN, CDR2 SVGIG (reference sequence). Trimming at V came to 3 bases and at J to 4 bases, leaving 3 bases not matched to a gene. CDR3 bases: TGTGCCTGGAGCGCGGACAGGGGTAATGAAAAACTGTTTTTT. It yields the protein CAWSADRGNEKLFF.

The chain recombines TRBV28 with TRBJ1-1, with D uncertain. CDR3 length: 14 residues. Germline loops: CDR1 MDHEN, CDR2 SYDVKM. Trimming shortened V by 5 bases and J by 11 bases, and 21 bases separated the two germline ends. The DNA for the CDR3 is TGTGCCAGCAGTCCCCTGGGCAGTAACCTAAGGGCTTTCTTT. Protein: CASSPLGSNLRAFF.

The chain joins TRBV28 to TRBJ1-3; the match to TRBD1 covers 8 bases. Trimming cost V 4 bases and J 2 bases; bases outside gene matches: 10. Germline CDR1 reads MDHEN; CDR2 reads SYDVKM. CDR3 length: 17 residues. CDR3 DNA sequence: TGTGCCAGCAGTTCCCCCTCCAGGGGGCTGACTGGAAACACCATATATTTT. Translated: CASSSPSRGLTGNTIYF. Together with reference TRBV28 and TRBJ1-3, the CDR3 gives the full variable domain: DVKVTQSSRYLVKRTGEKVFLECVQDMDHENMFWYRQDPGLGLRLIYFSYDVKMKEKGDIPEGYSVSREKKERFSLILESASTNQTSMYLCASSSPSRGLTGNTIYFGEGSWLTVV.

The chain uses TRBV6-5 and TRBJ2-6, with D uncertain. In germline, CDR1 is MNHEY, CDR2 SVGAGI. Trimming shortened V by 2 bases and J by 0 bases, and 8 bases separated the two germline ends. The CDR3 length is 16 residues. The CDR3 is CASSYTSSSGANVLTF. Here the CDR3 DNA reads TGTGCCAGCAGTTACACGTCCAGCTCTGGGGCCAACGTCCTGACTTTC.

The chain has TRBV19 and TRBJ2-7; no clear D. The CDR3 length is 14 residues. CDR1 is LNHDA, CDR2 SQIVND, per germline (reference sequence). Trimming pared 1 base from V and 0 bases from J, leaving 7 bases between. The CDR3 DNA is TGTGCCAGTAGTATAGGGCCCAACTCCTACGAGCAGTACTTC. The encoded protein is CASSIGPNSYEQYF.